Listed below are T cell receptor beta chains from one sample, sequenced in a study of beta chain features in type 1 diabetes. TCRdb keeps only in-frame clones here, not all; method: immunoSEQ multiplex PCR. The sample has under 20,000 clones; approximately 45% are singletons. The sequenced sample was stem cell memory CD4+ T cells from blood. The receptors were sampled from a woman between 40 and 55 years old in good health. The CDR3 runs from the conserved cysteine through the conserved F or W. The order of the fields is D gene, clone size, V gene, J gene, CDR3 protein, CDR3 DNA. The D gene is left open where the match is weak. For some rows the clone size is stated as once, few or many, or as a class when expanded; others skip it.

TRBD1	few	TRBV27	TRBJ1-5	CASSLRTGWYERSNQPQHF	TGTGCCAGCAGTTTGCGGACAGGGTGGTACGAGCGCAGCAATCAGCCCCAGCATTTT
.	.	TRBV14	TRBJ2-7	CASSQQGFPYEQYF	TGTGCCAGCAGCCAGCAGGGGTTTCCCTACGAGCAGTACTTC
.	.	TRBV11-2	TRBJ2-5	CASSSVGGSPQETQYF	TGTGCCAGCAGTTCGGTCGGGGGATCACCTCAAGAGACCCAGTACTTC
.	medium-sized	TRBV18	TRBJ2-5	CASSPAGARETQYF	TGTGCCAGCTCACCTGCGGGGGCGAGGGAGACCCAGTACTTC
.	.	TRBV25-1	TRBJ2-5	CASAGLRIGWQYF	TGTGCCAGCGCGGGACTTCGGATTGGTTGGCAGTACTTC
TRBD1	few	TRBV5-1	TRBJ2-1	CASSSTRQGGSYNEQFF	TGCGCCAGCAGCTCGACCCGACAGGGGGGTTCCTACAATGAGCAGTTCTTC
.	.	TRBV6-5	TRBJ2-5	CASSYRPGQPQETQYF	TGTGCCAGCAGTTACCGACCCGGACAGCCCCAAGAGACCCAGTACTTC
.	.	TRBV2	TRBJ2-1	CARARGPYNEQFF	TGTGCCAGGGCGAGAGGGCCCTACAATGAGCAGTTCTTC
TRBD1	.	TRBV29-1	TRBJ1-4	CSAQGGEKLFF	TGCAGCGCGCAGGGGGGAGAAAAACTGTTTTTT
TRBD1	.	TRBV2	TRBJ1-5	CAAGQGVNQPQHF	TGTGCCGCGGGGCAGGGGGTTAATCAGCCCCAGCATTTT
TRBD2	few	TRBV10-3	TRBJ2-2	CAIGSSGGTNTGELFF	TGTGCCATCGGCTCGTCGGGGGGAACGAACACCGGGGAGCTGTTTTTT
.	few	TRBV6-6	TRBJ1-2	CASSSPRGTTNYGYTF	TGTGCCAGCAGTTCCCCCCGGGGAACCACTAACTATGGCTACACCTTC
.	.	TRBV5-4	TRBJ2-7	CASTPGLASSYEQYF	TGTGCCAGCACCCCCGGACTTGCGAGCTCCTACGAGCAGTACTTC
.	.	TRBV29-1	TRBJ2-5	CSVSGETQYF	TGCAGCGTTTCGGGGGAGACCCAGTACTTC
TRBD1	few	TRBV7-2	TRBJ2-3	CASSPTRWTGGTDTQYF	TGTGCCAGCAGCCCCACACGTTGGACAGGGGGCACAGATACGCAGTATTTT
.	.	TRBV7-2	TRBJ2-3	CASSQGVGWQGTDTQYF	TGTGCCAGCAGCCAAGGGGTCGGTTGGCAGGGTACAGATACGCAGTATTTT
TRBD2	.	TRBV2	TRBJ2-3	CALRTSGFVVTDTQYF	TGTGCCCTACGGACTAGCGGGTTTGTGGTGACAGATACGCAGTATTTT
.	few	TRBV15	TRBJ2-3	CATNSGGTDTQYF	TGTGCCACCAATTCGGGGGGCACAGATACGCAGTATTTT
TRBD1	few	TRBV27	TRBJ1-6	CASSLSHGDRGVISRRSYNSPLHF	TGTGCCAGCAGTTTATCGCATGGGGACAGGGGGGTGATCTCTCGACGCTCCTATAATTCACCCCTCCACTTT
TRBD1	.	TRBV5-1	TRBJ1-5	CASSPGDRDDQPQHF	TGCGCCAGCAGCCCCGGGGACAGGGATGATCAGCCCCAGCATTTT
.	few	TRBV5-1	TRBJ2-2	CASSVDRPDGTGELFF	TGCGCCAGCAGCGTAGACAGGCCAGATGGGACCGGGGAGCTGTTTTTT
.	few	TRBV7-2	TRBJ1-2	CASSSRRGFGYGYTF	TGTGCCAGCAGCTCTCGTCGCGGGTTTGGCTATGGCTACACCTTC
TRBD1	.	TRBV29-1	TRBJ1-1	CSVDRTGVATEAFF	TGCAGCGTTGATCGGACAGGGGTGGCCACTGAAGCTTTCTTT
.	.	TRBV6-6	TRBJ2-3	CASSPWEGGTDTQYF	TGTGCCAGCAGTCCGTGGGAGGGGGGCACAGATACGCAGTATTTT
.	.	TRBV18	TRBJ1-4	CASSPPGVATNEKLFF	TGTGCCAGCTCACCGCCGGGGGTTGCAACTAATGAAAAACTGTTTTTT
.	.	TRBV6-5	TRBJ2-1	CASSDGQEQFF	TGTGCCAGCAGTGACGGACAGGAGCAGTTCTTC
.	once	TRBV5-6	TRBJ2-5	CASSLAETQYF	TGTGCCAGCAGCTTGGCGGAGACCCAGTACTTC
.	.	TRBV6-1	TRBJ2-7	CASSEAGPSGFSYEQYF	TGTGCCAGCAGTGAAGCGGGGCCGTCAGGGTTTTCGTACGAGCAGTACTTC
TRBD1	few	TRBV18	TRBJ1-2	CASSPSGQGSYGYTF	TGTGCCAGCTCACCAAGTGGACAGGGAAGCTATGGCTACACCTTC
.	.	TRBV7-9	TRBJ1-1	CASSLGAPNTEAFF	TGTGCCAGCAGCTTGGGAGCGCCGAACACTGAAGCTTTCTTT
.	many	TRBV29-1	TRBJ2-5	CSVRYYRETQYF	TGCAGCGTTCGATACTACAGGGAGACCCAGTACTTC